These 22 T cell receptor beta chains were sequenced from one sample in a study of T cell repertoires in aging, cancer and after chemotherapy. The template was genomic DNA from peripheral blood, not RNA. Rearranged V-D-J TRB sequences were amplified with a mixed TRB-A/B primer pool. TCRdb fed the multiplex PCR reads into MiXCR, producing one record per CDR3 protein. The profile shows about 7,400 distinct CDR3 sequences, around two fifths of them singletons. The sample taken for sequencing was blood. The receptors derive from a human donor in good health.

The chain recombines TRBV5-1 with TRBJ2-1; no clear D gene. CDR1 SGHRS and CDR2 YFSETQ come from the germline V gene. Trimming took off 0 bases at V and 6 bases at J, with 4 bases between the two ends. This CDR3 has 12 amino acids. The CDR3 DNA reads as TGCGCCAGCAGCTTGGCCGCCAATGAGCAGTTCTTC. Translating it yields CASSLAANEQFF.

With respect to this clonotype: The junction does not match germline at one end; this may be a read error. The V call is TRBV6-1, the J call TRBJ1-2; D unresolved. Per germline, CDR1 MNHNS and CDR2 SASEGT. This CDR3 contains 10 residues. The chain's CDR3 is CPQVSYGYTF. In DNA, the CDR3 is TGCCCCCAGGTGAGCTATGGCTACACCTTC.

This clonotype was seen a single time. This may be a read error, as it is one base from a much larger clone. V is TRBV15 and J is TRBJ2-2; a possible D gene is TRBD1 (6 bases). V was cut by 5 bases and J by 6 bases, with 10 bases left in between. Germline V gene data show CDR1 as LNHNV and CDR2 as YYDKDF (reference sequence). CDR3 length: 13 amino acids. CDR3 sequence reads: CATSPQGSGELFF. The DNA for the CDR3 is TGTGCCACCAGCCCCCAGGGGTCCGGGGAGCTGTTTTTT.

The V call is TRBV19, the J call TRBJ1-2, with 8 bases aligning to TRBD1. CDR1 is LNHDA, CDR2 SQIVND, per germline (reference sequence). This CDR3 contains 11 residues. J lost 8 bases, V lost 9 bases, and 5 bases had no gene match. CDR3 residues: CARDRARGYTF. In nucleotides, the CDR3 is TGTGCCAGGGACAGGGCCAGGGGCTACACCTTC.

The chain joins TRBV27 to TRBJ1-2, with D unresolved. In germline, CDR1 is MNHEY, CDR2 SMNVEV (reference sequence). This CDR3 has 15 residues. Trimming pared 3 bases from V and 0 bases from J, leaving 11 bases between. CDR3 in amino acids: CASSFGRFANYGYTF. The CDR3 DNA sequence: TGTGCCAGCAGTTTCGGACGGTTTGCTAACTATGGCTACACCTTC.

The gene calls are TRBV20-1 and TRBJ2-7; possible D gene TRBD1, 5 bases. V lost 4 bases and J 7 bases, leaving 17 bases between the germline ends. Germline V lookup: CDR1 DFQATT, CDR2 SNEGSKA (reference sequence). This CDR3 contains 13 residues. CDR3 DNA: TGCAGTGCTAAAGAGACAGCTTCCTGGGAGCAGTACTTC. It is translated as CSAKETASWEQYF.

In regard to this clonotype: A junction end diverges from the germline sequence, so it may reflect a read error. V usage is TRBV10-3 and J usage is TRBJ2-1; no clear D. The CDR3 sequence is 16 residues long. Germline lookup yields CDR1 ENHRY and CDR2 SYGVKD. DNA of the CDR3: TGTGCCAGCAGTGACTCGTACACCGAAGGTGGCAATGAGCAGTTCTTC. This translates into CASSDSYTEGGNEQFF.

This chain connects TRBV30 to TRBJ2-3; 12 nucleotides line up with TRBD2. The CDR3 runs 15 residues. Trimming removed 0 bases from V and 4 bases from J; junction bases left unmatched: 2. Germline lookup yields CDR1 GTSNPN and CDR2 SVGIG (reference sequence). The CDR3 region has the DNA TGTGCCTGGAGTGTATCTAGCGGGGGGGCAGATACGCAGTATTTT. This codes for CAWSVSSGGADTQYF.

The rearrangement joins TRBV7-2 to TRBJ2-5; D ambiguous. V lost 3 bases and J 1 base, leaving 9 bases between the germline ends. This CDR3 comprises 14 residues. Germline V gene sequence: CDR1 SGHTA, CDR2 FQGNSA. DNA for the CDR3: TGTGCCAGCAGCTTGGAGAAGATCCAAGAGACCCAGTACTTC. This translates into CASSLEKIQETQYF.

CDR3 sequence reads: CASRPLDREGEQYF. CDR3 coding DNA: TGTGCCAGCAGACCCCTCGACAGGGAAGGCGAGCAGTACTTC. J is TRBJ2-7 and V is TRBV6-5; 7 nucleotides agree with TRBD1. Germline assignment: CDR1 MNHEY and CDR2 SVGAGI. The CDR3 covers 14 residues. With 6 bases clipped from V and 6 bases from J, the junction kept 11 bases outside the gene matches.

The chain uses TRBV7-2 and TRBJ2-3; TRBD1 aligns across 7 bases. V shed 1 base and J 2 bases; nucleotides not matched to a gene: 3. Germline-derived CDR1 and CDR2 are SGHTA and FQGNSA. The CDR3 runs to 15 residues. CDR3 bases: TGTGCCAGCAGCTTAGGGGGGACAGCCACAGATACGCAGTATTTT. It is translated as CASSLGGTATDTQYF.

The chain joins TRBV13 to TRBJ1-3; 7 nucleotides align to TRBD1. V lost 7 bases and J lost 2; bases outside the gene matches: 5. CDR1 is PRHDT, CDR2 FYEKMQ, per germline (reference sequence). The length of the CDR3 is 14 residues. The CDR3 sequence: CASNSGGAGNTIYF. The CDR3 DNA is TGTGCCAGCAACTCAGGGGGGGCTGGAAACACCATATATTTT. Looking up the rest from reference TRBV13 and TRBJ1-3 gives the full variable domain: AAGVIQSPRHLIKEKRETATLKCYPIPRHDTVYWYQQGPGQDPQFLISFYEKMQSDKGSIPDRFSAQQFSDYHSELNMSSLELGDSALYFCASNSGGAGNTIYFGEGSWLTVV.

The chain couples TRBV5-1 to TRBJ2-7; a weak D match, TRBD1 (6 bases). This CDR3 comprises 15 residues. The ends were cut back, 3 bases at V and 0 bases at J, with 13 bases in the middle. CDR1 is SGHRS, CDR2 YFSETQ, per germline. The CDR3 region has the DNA TGCGCCAGCAGCTCTCGGGACACCGTCTCCTACGAGCAGTACTTC. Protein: CASSSRDTVSYEQYF.

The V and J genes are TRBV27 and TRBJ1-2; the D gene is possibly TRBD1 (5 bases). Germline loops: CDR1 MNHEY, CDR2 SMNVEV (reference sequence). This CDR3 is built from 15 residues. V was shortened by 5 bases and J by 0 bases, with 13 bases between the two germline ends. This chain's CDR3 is CASSNRDVANYGYTF. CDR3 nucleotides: TGTGCCAGCAGTAACCGGGACGTAGCTAACTATGGCTACACCTTC.

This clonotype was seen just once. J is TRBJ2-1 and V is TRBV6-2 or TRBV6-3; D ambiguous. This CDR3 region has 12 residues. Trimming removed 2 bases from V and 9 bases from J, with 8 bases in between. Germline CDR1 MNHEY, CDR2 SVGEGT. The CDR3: CASSYISSEQFF. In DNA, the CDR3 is TGTGCCAGCAGTTACATCTCGTCTGAGCAGTTCTTC.

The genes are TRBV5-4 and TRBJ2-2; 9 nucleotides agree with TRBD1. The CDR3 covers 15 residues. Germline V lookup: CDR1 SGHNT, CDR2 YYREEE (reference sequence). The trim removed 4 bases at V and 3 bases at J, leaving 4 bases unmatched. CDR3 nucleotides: TGTGCCAGCAGCGATGGGACAGGGTACACCGGGGAGCTGTTTTTT. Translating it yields CASSDGTGYTGELFF.

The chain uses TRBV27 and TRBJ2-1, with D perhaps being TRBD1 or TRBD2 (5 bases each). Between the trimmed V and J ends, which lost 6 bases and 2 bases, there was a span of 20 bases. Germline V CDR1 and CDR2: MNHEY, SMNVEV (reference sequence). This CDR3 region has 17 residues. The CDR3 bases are TGTGCCAGCAGCATTCGGGGCGGCCAAGGAACCTACAATGAGCAGTTCTTC. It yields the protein CASSIRGGQGTYNEQFF.

The CDR3 DNA sequence: TGTGCCAGTAGTATTGGGACAGGGCGAACTAATGAAAAACTGTTTTTT. This encodes CASSIGTGRTNEKLFF. V gene TRBV19 combines with J gene TRBJ1-4; the match to TRBD1 covers 9 bases. Germline loops: CDR1 LNHDA, CDR2 SQIVND (reference sequence). The CDR3 length is 16 residues. Germline trimming cut 3 bases from V and 1 base from J; bases unmatched to any gene: 3.

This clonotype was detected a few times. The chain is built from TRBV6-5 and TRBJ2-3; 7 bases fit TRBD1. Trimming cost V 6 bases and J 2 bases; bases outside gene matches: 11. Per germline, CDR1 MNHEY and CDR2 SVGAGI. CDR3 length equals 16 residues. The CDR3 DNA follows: TGTGCCAGCAGACCCCTCGACAGGGAAAACACAGATACGCAGTATTTT. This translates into CASRPLDRENTDTQYF.

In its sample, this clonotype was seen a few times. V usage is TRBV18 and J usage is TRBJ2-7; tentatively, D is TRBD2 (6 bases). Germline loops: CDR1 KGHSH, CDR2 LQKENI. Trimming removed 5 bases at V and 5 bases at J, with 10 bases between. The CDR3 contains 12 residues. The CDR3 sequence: CASSVGGDEQYF. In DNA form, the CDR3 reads TGTGCCAGCTCAGTGGGAGGCGACGAGCAGTACTTC. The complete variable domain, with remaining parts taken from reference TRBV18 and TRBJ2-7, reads NAGVMQNPRHLVRRRGQEARLRCSPMKGHSHVYWYRQLPEEGLKFMVYLQKENIIDESGMPKERFSAEFPKEGPSILRIQQVVRGDSAAYFCASSVGGDEQYFGPGTRLTVT.

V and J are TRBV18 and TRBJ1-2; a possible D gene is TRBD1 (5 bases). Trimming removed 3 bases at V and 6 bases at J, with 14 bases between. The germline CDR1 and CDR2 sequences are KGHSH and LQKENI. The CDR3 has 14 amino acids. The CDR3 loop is CASSPPGPTNGYTF. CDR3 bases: TGTGCCAGCTCACCTCCGGGACCTACAAATGGCTACACCTTC.

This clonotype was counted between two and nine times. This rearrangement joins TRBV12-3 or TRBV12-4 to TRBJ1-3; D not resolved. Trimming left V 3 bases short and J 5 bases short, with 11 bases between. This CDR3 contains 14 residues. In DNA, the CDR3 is TGTGCCAGCAGTTTTAGCGGACCCCGAAACACCATATATTTT. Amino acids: CASSFSGPRNTIYF.